This TCR beta chain was identified during a study of T cell responses to AZD1222 COVID-19 vaccine (dated by TCRdb to the early 2020s). With respect to the entire study: AZD1222 recipients given second doses at about 4 weeks or at about 12 weeks were pooled, since spike-specific TCR depth and breadth were not found to differ between the two schedules. TCR sequencing was performed for over 230 trial participants, of whom around 200 were given two doses of AZD1222 and some 26 were given two doses of MenACWY control vaccine. Trial participants were enrolled into age subgroups of 18-55, 56-69 and 70-plus years, which contained 148, 28 and 57 TCR-sequenced participants, respectively.

Notes on this clone: The antigen this receptor binds is unknown. No per-base quality is available; no much larger clone lies one base away.

The time point label for this specimen denotes: baseline before first vaccination. Vaccinee samples came from UK trials COV001 and COV002, including a single-blind randomized controlled phase 2/3 trial of AZD1222 (ChAdOx1 nCoV-19) in healthy adults. For TCRbeta chain sequencing, PBMC samples from trial participants were taken at day 0 and at day 28 after the second dose. The CDR3 regions of human TCRbeta chains were analyzed by immunosequencing. The authors' analysis ran thus. Repertoire TCRs were matched against a reference library of SARS-CoV-2-specific TCRs generated with the MIRA antigen-specificity platform. Breadth was defined as the fraction of unique TCRs that were SARS-CoV-2-associated. Depth was defined as the fraction of total T cells that were SARS-CoV-2-associated. Using the MIRA data, each spike-specific TCR was mapped to the spike region that the TCR reacts to and placed in a CD4 or CD8 class. Log10-transformed breadth and depth values were compared by one-way ANOVA with Sidak's multiple comparisons tests. TCRdb retrieved this table from immuneACCESS and kept in-frame rearrangements only. Not all clones are present; in checked studies, unresolved V genes account for under half, and no reason is known for the remainder. V and J calls and clone size are those listed in that table; D and trimming were worked out from the DNA. This sample comprises approximately 100,000 clones, 85% to 90% of them detected only once. 3.7% of the sample is taken by the ten largest.

Between the V and J ends, shortened by 5 bases and 5 bases respectively, the junction contains 13 bases. The CDR3 starts with the cysteine, ends with the phenylalanine, and has 12 residues. This entry keeps only the CDR3 DNA: 36 bases, framed from base 1. Taken from the germline V gene (reference sequence), the CDR1 and CDR2 loops are GTSNPN and SVGIG. Summary of the overall study and its limitations: Because no day 14 peak-response samples were available, repertoires were characterized only after the peak T cell response. Only a handful of AZD1222 recipients were SARS-CoV-2 seropositive at baseline, limiting conclusions about previously exposed vaccinees. A significant rise in spike-specific TCR breadth and depth was observed after two AZD1222 doses relative to day 0 and relative to MenACWY recipients. The vaccine-associated CD4 TCRs covered the entire spike protein, and the dominant responses fell in regions 160-218 and 743-854. Nearly half of unique spike-specific TCRs reportedly recognized epitopes outside regions mutated in the B.1.351 and B.1.1.7 variants. Participants were mostly white British and included more females than males, and it was suggested by the authors that clonal diversity may have been underestimated. The 56-69-year group was small, and its depth increase did not reach significance, likely because of low power.

The chain employs TRBV30 and TRBJ2-7; TRBD2 is possibly the D segment (5 matching bases). The material sequenced was peripheral blood, taken on day 0 of AZD1222 vaccination. This sequence originates from an adult in good health. The DNA sequence reads TGTGCCTGGCGGAGAGAGGGCCACGAGCAGTACTTC. Protein translation: CAWRREGHEQYF.